Listed here are 24 T cell receptor beta chains from one sample, sequenced in a study of blood T cells in healthy people across ages. For the second PCR, which ran for 7 to 11 cycles, a sample-barcoded 5' primer and a J-beta primer mix were used. TCRdb reprocessed the 5' RACE reads with MiXCR, giving one entry per CDR3 protein. The data hold under 800,000 distinct CDR3 sequences, with roughly 47% observed a single time. The sequenced material came from blood. These receptors all come from a woman aged 60 to 75 in good health.

The J gene is TRBJ2-3, the V gene TRBV7-6; TRBD2 agrees at 8 bases. The V and J ends lost 2 bases and 0 bases, in that order; junction bases with no gene match: 16. CDR3 length equals 20 residues. Germline V lookup: CDR1 SGHVS, CDR2 FNYEAQ. The DNA for the CDR3 is TGTGCCAGCAGCTTATTCGGCGGAGGGGTACTAGCGGACAGCACAGATACGCAGTATTTT. Amino acid sequence: CASSLFGGGVLADSTDTQYF.

The rearrangement links TRBV5-1 to TRBJ2-1; D is perhaps TRBD1 (5 bases). This CDR3 region has 11 residues. From germline, CDR1 is SGHRS and CDR2 YFSETQ. V gave up 6 bases and J gave up 9 bases, with 10 bases separating them. CDR3 DNA: TGCGCCAGCAACAAGGACATTGAGCAGTTCTTC. Its translation is CASNKDIEQFF.

This rearrangement joins TRBV10-3 to TRBJ1-4; weak D call: TRBD1 (5 bases). V was trimmed by 11 bases and J by 3 bases, leaving 25 bases between them. This CDR3 spans 17 amino acids. CDR1 and CDR2 (germline): ENHRY, SYGVKD. In DNA, the CDR3 is TGTGCCTCGACACAGGCTGCGATTGGAGCGGCTAATGAAAAACTGTTTTTT. Its translation: CASTQAAIGAANEKLFF.

A word on this clonotype: One end of the junction is discordant with germline, which a read error may explain. The V and J genes are TRBV7-2 and TRBJ1-3; D gene ambiguous. Looked up from germline, CDR1 is SGHTA and CDR2 is FQGNSA. The CDR3 consists of 17 residues. CDR3 sequence (DNA): TGTGCCAGCAGCCCCCTCAAATCAGTCAGCTCTGGAAACGCCATATATTTT. Translating it yields CASSPLKSVSSGNAIYF. Supplemented by reference TRBV7-2 and TRBJ1-3, the full variable domain reads GAGVSQSPSNKVTEKGKDVELRCDPISGHTALYWYRQSLGQGLEFLIYFQGNSAPDKSGLPSDRFSAERTGGSVSTLTIQRTQQEDSAVYLCASSPLKSVSSGNAIYFGEGSWLTVV.

V is TRBV7-9 and J is TRBJ2-1; D possibly corresponds to TRBD2 (6 bases). CDR1 and CDR2 from the germline V gene are SEHNR and FQNEAQ (reference sequence). The length of the CDR3 is 16 residues. V lost 7 bases to trimming and J lost 5 bases, with 21 bases between them. The CDR3 DNA sequence: TGTGCCAGCAACCCCGGGGGAGGTCGGACACACAATGAGCAGTTCTTC. Protein: CASNPGGGRTHNEQFF. The full variable domain, with the rest looked up from reference TRBV7-9 and TRBJ2-1, is DTGVSQNPRHKITKRGQNVTFRCDPISEHNRLYWYRQTLGQGPEFLTYFQNEAQLEKSRLLSDRFSAERPKGSFSTLEIQRTEQGDSAMYLCASNPGGGRTHNEQFFGPGTRLTVL.

The chain combines TRBV6-2 or TRBV6-3 with TRBJ1-5, with 12 bases lining up with TRBD1. The germline V gene has CDR1 MNHEY and CDR2 SVGEGT. This CDR3 contains 17 residues. With V trimmed by 5 bases and J by 0 bases, 5 bases remained unmatched. CDR3 bases: TGTGCCAGCAGTGGGGGACAGGGGGCCTATAGCAATCAGCCCCAGCATTTT. Translated: CASSGGQGAYSNQPQHF.

V is TRBV10-3 and J is TRBJ1-5; D unclear. Germline values: CDR1 ENHRY, CDR2 SYGVKD. Trimming removed 11 bases from V and 0 bases from J, with 11 bases in between. The CDR3 has 13 amino acids. For the CDR3, the DNA is TGTGCCGCACGGACTGATAGCAATCAGCCCCAGCATTTT. This sequence encodes CAARTDSNQPQHF.

This clonotype showed up just a few times. This sequence joins TRBV29-1 and TRBJ1-2; D might be TRBD1 (5 bases). V was shortened by 7 bases and J by 8 bases, with 20 bases between the two germline ends. The CDR3 runs 13 residues. From germline, CDR1 is SQVTM and CDR2 ANQGSEA. CDR3 protein: CSEVSGGLEGYTF. As DNA, the CDR3 is TGCAGCGAAGTGTCCGGGGGACTAGAAGGCTACACCTTC. The variable domain in full, with the rest retrieved from reference TRBV29-1 and TRBJ1-2, is SAVISQKPSRDICQRGTSLTIQCQVDSQVTMMFWYRQQPGQSLTLIATANQGSEATYESGFVIDKFPISRPNLTFSTLTVSNMSPEDSSIYLCSEVSGGLEGYTFGSGTRLTVV.

This clonotype was counted ten times or more. The V call is TRBV15, the J call TRBJ2-7; D is unclear. Germline CDR1 and CDR2: LNHNV and YYDKDF (reference sequence). The CDR3 is made up of 14 amino acids. Trimming took off 8 bases at V and 0 bases at J, with 14 bases between the two ends. Here the CDR3 DNA reads TGTGCCACCCGAAACTACCAGCTCTCCTACGAGCAGTACTTC. Residues: CATRNYQLSYEQYF. Full variable domain (outside the CDR3, taken from reference TRBV15 and TRBJ2-7): DAMVIQNPRYQVTQFGKPVTLSCSQTLNHNVMYWYQQKSSQAPKLLFHYYDKDFNNEADTPDNFQSRRPNTSFCFLDIRSPGLGDTAMYLCATRNYQLSYEQYFGPGTRLTVT.

This chain joins TRBV7-2 and TRBJ1-2; D possibly corresponds to TRBD1 (5 bases). CDR3 length: 15 amino acids. Germline CDR1 reads SGHTA; CDR2 reads FQGNSA. V shed 2 bases and J shed 5 bases, with 15 bases lying between them. CDR3 residues: CASSLSNQGEYGYTF. CDR3 nucleotides: TGTGCCAGCAGCTTATCTAACCAGGGAGAATATGGCTACACCTTC. The entire variable domain, with the rest obtained from reference TRBV7-2 and TRBJ1-2, is as follows: GAGVSQSPSNKVTEKGKDVELRCDPISGHTALYWYRQSLGQGLEFLIYFQGNSAPDKSGLPSDRFSAERTGGSVSTLTIQRTQQEDSAVYLCASSLSNQGEYGYTFGSGTRLTVV.

The V gene is TRBV2, the J gene TRBJ2-3, with 7 bases matching TRBD2. The V gene end was trimmed by 6 bases and the J gene end by 0 bases; junction bases not matched to a gene: 3. This CDR3 has 14 residues. CDR1 and CDR2 (germline): SNHLY, FYNNEI. The CDR3 is CASRGGTSTDTQYF. Written as DNA, the CDR3 is TGTGCCAGCAGGGGGGGGACTAGCACAGATACGCAGTATTTT. Full variable domain (rest looked up from reference TRBV2 and TRBJ2-3): EPEVTQTPSHQVTQMGQEVILRCVPISNHLYFYWYRQILGQKVEFLVSFYNNEISEKSEIFDDQFSVERPDGSNFTLKIRSTKLEDSAMYFCASRGGTSTDTQYFGPGTRLTVL.

V is TRBV12-5 and J is TRBJ1-5, with D unresolved. Trimming left V 1 base short and J 6 bases short, with 1 base between. CDR1 and CDR2 (germline): LGHNT, FRNRAP. This CDR3 is built from 11 residues. The CDR3, as DNA: TGTGCTAGTGGTTTGGGTCAGCCCCAGCATTTT. It translates to CASGLGQPQHF. The full variable domain, with the rest looked up from reference TRBV12-5 and TRBJ1-5, is DARVTQTPRHKVTEMGQEVTMRCQPILGHNTVFWYRQTMMQGLELLAYFRNRAPLDDSGMPKDRFSAEMPDATLATLKIQPSEPRDSAVYFCASGLGQPQHFGDGTRLSIL.

This chain uses TRBV5-1 with TRBJ2-7, with 7 nucleotides matching TRBD2. Germline lookup yields CDR1 SGHRS and CDR2 YFSETQ. V dropped 4 bases and J dropped 0; count of bases not matched to a gene: 4. CDR3 length: 14 amino acids. For the CDR3, the DNA is TGCGCCAGCAGCGAACTAGCGAACTCCTACGAGCAGTACTTC. It translates to CASSELANSYEQYF.

The V gene is TRBV3-1, the J gene TRBJ2-7; D remains unclear. This CDR3 has 16 residues. Trimming took 1 base from V and 0 from J, leaving 13 bases between them. CDR1 is LGHDT and CDR2 is YNNKEL in the germline V gene (reference sequence). CDR3 bases: TGTGCCAGCAGCCAAGCGGTTGTAGTGAACTCCTACGAGCAGTACTTC. It yields the protein CASSQAVVVNSYEQYF.

This chain connects TRBV12-3 or TRBV12-4 to TRBJ1-2, with D unresolved. CDR3 length: 11 residues. Trimming removed 8 bases from V and 4 bases from J, with 8 bases in between. The CDR3 region has the DNA TGTGCCAGCGAGGGTAGCTATGGCTACACCTTC. Translating gives CASEGSYGYTF.

This clonotype showed up just a few times. The gene calls are TRBV20-1 and TRBJ1-2; D remains ambiguous. There are 11 residues in the CDR3. Germline CDR1 DFQATT, CDR2 SNEGSKA (reference sequence). Trimming pared 5 bases from V and 5 bases from J, leaving 9 bases between. The CDR3 nucleotides are TGCAGTGCTCTGGGAGGATATGGCTACACCTTC. Translating gives CSALGGYGYTF.

This rearrangement joins TRBV7-3 to TRBJ2-3; TRBD2 aligns across 11 bases. The junction had 13 bases not matched to a gene; V was cut back by 5 bases and J by 3 bases. The germline V gene encodes CDR1 SGHTA and CDR2 FQGTGA. The CDR3 extends over 18 amino acids. The CDR3 region is CASSLVGDPSGGTDTQYF. DNA of the CDR3: TGTGCCAGCAGCCTCGTCGGAGACCCTAGCGGGGGGACAGATACGCAGTATTTT.

This clonotype was detected many times. The rearrangement links TRBV9 to TRBJ2-5; perhaps TRBD1 as D (6 bases). The CDR3 loop spans 15 amino acids. The V end lost 5 bases, the J end lost 0 bases, and 14 bases lay between the germline ends. The germline V gene has CDR1 SGDLS and CDR2 YYNGEE. CDR3 amino acids: CASSEGTPYQETQYF. The CDR3 DNA is TGTGCCAGCAGTGAGGGGACACCGTACCAAGAGACCCAGTACTTC.

The chain couples TRBV27 to TRBJ2-1; 8 nucleotides align to TRBD2. In germline, CDR1 is MNHEY, CDR2 SMNVEV (reference sequence). The CDR3 loop spans 17 amino acids. V trimming: 6 bases; J trimming: 0 bases; junction bases outside the gene matches: 10. The CDR3 is CASRWSGSPSSYNEQFF. CDR3 DNA sequence: TGTGCCAGCAGGTGGAGCGGGAGCCCTAGCTCCTACAATGAGCAGTTCTTC.

This clonotype has a count of ten or more. This chain connects TRBV4-3 to TRBJ2-3, with TRBD2 as a possible D gene (6 bases). The CDR3 is 15 amino acids. CDR1 is LGHNA, CDR2 YSLEER, per germline. V was shortened by 4 bases and J by 1 base, with 12 bases between the two germline ends. CDR3 DNA sequence: TGCGCCAGCAGCCTGACTAGATTTCGCACAGATACGCAGTATTTT. It yields the protein CASSLTRFRTDTQYF.

About this clonotype: A much larger clone lies a single base off, so this may be a read error. The chain combines TRBV15 with TRBJ2-7, with a possible D match to TRBD2 (7 bases). Per the germline V gene, CDR1 is LNHNV and CDR2 is YYDKDF (reference sequence). The CDR3 contains 14 residues. The V gene lost 9 bases and the J gene lost 8 bases, with 23 bases spanning the gap. CDR3: CATSNPGGLNKQYF. CDR3 sequence (DNA): TGTGCCACTTCGAACCCCGGGGGGCTAAACAAGCAGTACTTC.

CDR3 coding DNA: TGTGCCAGCAGTGATCCCACGCGGGAGACCCAGTACTTC. This encodes CASSDPTRETQYF. The genes are TRBV25-1 and TRBJ2-7; D gene uncertain. TRBJ2-5 explains the end of the DNA better; the J call may be wrong. The CDR3 consists of 13 residues. The germline V gene has CDR1 MGHDK and CDR2 SYGVNS.

V usage is TRBV7-9 and J usage is TRBJ1-1; D remains ambiguous. Germline V lookup: CDR1 SEHNR, CDR2 FQNEAQ (reference sequence). There are 14 residues in the CDR3. Trimming left V 4 bases short and J 0 bases short, with 9 bases between. CDR3 in amino acids: CASSSHSMNTEAFF. The CDR3 DNA sequence: TGTGCCAGCAGCTCCCATAGTATGAACACTGAAGCTTTCTTT.

V is TRBV29-1 and J is TRBJ1-1; D call uncertain. The CDR3 is 12 residues long. V lost 7 bases and J lost 7, with 16 bases in between. The V gene's germline CDR1 is SQVTM and CDR2 ANQGSEA. CDR3 sequence (DNA): TGCAGCGCTGACGGAGGGATAGGTGAAGCTTTCTTT. Its translation: CSADGGIGEAFF.